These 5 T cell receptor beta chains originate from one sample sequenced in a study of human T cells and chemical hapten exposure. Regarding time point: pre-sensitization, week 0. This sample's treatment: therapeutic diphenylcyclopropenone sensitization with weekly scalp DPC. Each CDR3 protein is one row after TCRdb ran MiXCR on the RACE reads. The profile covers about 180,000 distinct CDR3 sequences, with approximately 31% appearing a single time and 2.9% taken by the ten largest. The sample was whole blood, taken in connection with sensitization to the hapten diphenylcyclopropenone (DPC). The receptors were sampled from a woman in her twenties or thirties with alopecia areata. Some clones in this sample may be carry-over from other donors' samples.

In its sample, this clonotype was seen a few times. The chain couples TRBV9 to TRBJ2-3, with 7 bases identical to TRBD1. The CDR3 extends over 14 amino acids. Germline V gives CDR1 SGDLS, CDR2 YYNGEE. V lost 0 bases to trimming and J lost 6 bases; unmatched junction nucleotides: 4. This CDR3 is CASSVDRGYDTQYF. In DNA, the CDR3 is TGTGCCAGCAGCGTAGACAGGGGATACGATACGCAGTATTTT.

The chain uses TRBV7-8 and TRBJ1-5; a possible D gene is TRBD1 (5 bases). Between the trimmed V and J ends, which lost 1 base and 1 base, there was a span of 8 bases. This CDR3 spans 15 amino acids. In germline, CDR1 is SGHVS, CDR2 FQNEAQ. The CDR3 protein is CASSLDGGSNQPQHF. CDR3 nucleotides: TGTGCCAGCAGCTTAGACGGGGGAAGCAATCAGCCCCAGCATTTT.

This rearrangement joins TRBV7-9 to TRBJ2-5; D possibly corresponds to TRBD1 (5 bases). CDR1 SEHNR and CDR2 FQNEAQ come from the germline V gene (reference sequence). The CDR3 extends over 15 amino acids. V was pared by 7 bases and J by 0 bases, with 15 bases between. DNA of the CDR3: TGTGCCAGCAACCGAACCACAGGTTACCAAGAGACCCAGTACTTC. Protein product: CASNRTTGYQETQYF. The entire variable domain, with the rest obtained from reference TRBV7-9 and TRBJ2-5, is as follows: DTGVSQNPRHKITKRGQNVTFRCDPISEHNRLYWYRQTLGQGPEFLTYFQNEAQLEKSRLLSDRFSAERPKGSFSTLEIQRTEQGDSAMYLCASNRTTGYQETQYFGPGTRLLVL.

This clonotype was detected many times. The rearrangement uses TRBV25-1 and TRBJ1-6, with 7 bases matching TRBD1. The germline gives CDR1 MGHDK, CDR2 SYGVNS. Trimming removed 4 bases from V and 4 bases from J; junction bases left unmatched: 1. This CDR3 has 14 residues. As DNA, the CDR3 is TGTGCCAGCAGTGGGACAGGTTATAATTCACCCCTCCACTTT. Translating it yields CASSGTGYNSPLHF.

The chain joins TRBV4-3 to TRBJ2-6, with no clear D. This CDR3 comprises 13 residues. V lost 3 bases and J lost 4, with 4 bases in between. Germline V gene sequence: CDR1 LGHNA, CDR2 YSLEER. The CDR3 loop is CASSQRGANVLTF. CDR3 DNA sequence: TGCGCCAGCAGCCAGAGAGGGGCCAACGTCCTGACTTTC.